Given below is one T cell receptor (beta chain) in context. Its cognate antigen is unknown. The entry originates in a study of vaccination effects on CD4 cells after COVID-19. Looking at the study overall: Everyone in the study got two shots of either the BNT162b2 or mRNA-1273 vaccine. Study conclusions and caveats: After vaccination, at late timepoints, clones induced by infection and by vaccine contracted markedly.

Generated by immunoSEQ multiplex PCR, the TCRdb table keeps only in-frame clones and is missing some. The table has tens of thousands of clones, 78% seen once. Antigen-specific CD4+ T cell clonotypes were called by their expansion after viral peptide-pool culture in ViraFEST. At the end of about 10 days of culture, CD4+ T cells were isolated. Having tested negative for nucleocapsid antibodies, the vaccine recipients showed no prior SARS-CoV-2 infection. Cultures received IL-2 medium that replaced half the medium on days 3 and 7. V was pared by 7 bases and J by 5 bases, with 5 bases of the junction left unmatched. There are 13 residues in the CDR3. Looked up from germline, CDR1 is SNHLY and CDR2 is FYNNEI.

The chain couples TRBV2 to TRBJ1-5; TRBD1 agrees at 7 bases. The receptor was isolated from a human donor who received a COVID-19 vaccine. This specimen consisted of CD4+ T cells from PBMCs cultured with SARS-CoV-2 spike peptides, obtained before COVID-19 vaccination. CDR3 loop: CASTRDRDQPQHF. In DNA, the CDR3 is TGTGCCAGCACCCGGGACAGAGATCAGCCCCAGCATTTT.